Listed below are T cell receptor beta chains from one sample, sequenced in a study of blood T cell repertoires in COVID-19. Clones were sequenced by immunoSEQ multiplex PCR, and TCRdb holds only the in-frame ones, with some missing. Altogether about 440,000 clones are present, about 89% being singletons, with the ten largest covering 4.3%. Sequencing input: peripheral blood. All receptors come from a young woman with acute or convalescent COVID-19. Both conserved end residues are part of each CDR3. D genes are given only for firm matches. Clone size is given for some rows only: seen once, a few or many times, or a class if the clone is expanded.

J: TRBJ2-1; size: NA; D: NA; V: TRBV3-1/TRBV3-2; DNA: TGTGCCAGCAGCCAAGATTATCTAGCCGGGAATGAGCAGTTCTTC; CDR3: CASSQDYLAGNEQFF
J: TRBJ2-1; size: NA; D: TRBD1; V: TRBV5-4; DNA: TGTGCCAGCAGCCGACAGGGGGAAATCGGGAATGAGCAGTTCTTC; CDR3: CASSRQGEIGNEQFF
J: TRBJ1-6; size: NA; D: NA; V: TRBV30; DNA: TGTGCCTGGAGTCAAGGACTGACAAGCTCCTATAATTCACCCCTCCACTTT; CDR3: CAWSQGLTSSYNSPLHF
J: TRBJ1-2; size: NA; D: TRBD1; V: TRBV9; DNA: TGTGCCAGCAGCCTTTCAGGGACAGGGCCCTATGGCTACACCTTC; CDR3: CASSLSGTGPYGYTF
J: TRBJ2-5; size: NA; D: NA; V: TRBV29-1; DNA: TGCAGCTCTCCCGGGGGACCCCAAGAGACCCAGTACTTC; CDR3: CSSPGGPQETQYF
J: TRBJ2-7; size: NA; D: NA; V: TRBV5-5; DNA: TGTGCCAGCAGCTTGGTCCCCGCAGGGGCAGGATACGAGCAGTACTTC; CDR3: CASSLVPAGAGYEQYF
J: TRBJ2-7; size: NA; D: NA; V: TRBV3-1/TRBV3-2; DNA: TGTGCCAGCAGCCAAACAGGGTCCGAGCAGTACTTC; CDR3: CASSQTGSEQYF
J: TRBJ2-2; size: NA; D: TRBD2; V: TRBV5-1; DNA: TGCGCCAGCAGCTTGCGGAGCGGGGGGGCTAACGGGGAGCTGTTTTTT; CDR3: CASSLRSGGANGELFF
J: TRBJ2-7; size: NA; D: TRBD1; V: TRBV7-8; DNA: TGTGCCAGCAGCCCCCCGGGACAGGGGGAACACGAGCAGTACTTC; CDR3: CASSPPGQGEHEQYF
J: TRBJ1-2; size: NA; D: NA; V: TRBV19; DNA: TGTGCCAGTAGCCCGGGATCGGGTGGCTACACCTTC; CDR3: CASSPGSGGYTF
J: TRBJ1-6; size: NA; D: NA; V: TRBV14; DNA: TGTGCCAGCAGCCGACAGTATAATTCACCCCTCCACTTT; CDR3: CASSRQYNSPLHF
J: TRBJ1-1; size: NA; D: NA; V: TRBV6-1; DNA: TGTGCCAGCAGTGAAGCTTTACTGGTCACTGAAGCTTTCTTT; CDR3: CASSEALLVTEAFF
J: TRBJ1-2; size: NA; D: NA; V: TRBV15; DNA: TGTGCCACCAGCAGGAAGGACAGTGGCTACACCTTC; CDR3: CATSRKDSGYTF
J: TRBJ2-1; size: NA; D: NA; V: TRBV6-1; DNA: TGTGCCAGCAGTGATTGGGGCAGGGTAAGGGGTGAGCAGTTCTTC; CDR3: CASSDWGRVRGEQFF
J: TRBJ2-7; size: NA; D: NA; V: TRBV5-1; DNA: TGCGCCAGCAGCAGTAGGGGTTCAACCTACGAGCAGTACTTC; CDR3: CASSSRGSTYEQYF
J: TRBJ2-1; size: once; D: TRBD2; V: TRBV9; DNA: TGTGCCAGCAGCTCCCACCGGGGGGGCCAAAATGAGCAGTTCTTC; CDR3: CASSSHRGGQNEQFF
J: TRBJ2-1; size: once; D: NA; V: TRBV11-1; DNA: TGTGCCAGCAGCCCAACGGGACTTGCGGGGAATGAGCAGTTCTTC; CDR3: CASSPTGLAGNEQFF
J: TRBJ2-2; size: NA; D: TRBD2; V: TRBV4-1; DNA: TGCGCCAGCAGCCAAGGGAGACTAGCGGGGGGCCCCCTAAAAAAGGCCGGGGAGCTGTTTTTT; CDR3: CASSQGRLAGGPLKKAGELFF
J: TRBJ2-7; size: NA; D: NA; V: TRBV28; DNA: TGTGCCAGCAGTTCCCCCCCTCTACTAGGAGGGGAGCAGTACTTC; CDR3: CASSSPPLLGGEQYF